This is a list of T cell receptor beta chains from one sample in a study of blood T cells in healthy people across ages. TCRdb independently ran MiXCR on the 5' RACE reads; one entry per CDR3 protein. The profile shows hundreds of thousands of distinct CDR3 sequences, roughly 44% of them singletons. Sequencing was carried out using blood. All receptors derive from a man between 60 and 75 years old in good health. The CDR3 runs from the conserved cysteine through the conserved F or W. The order of the fields is D gene, V gene, J gene, clone size, CDR3 protein, CDR3 DNA. The D gene is left open where the match is weak. Size is stated for part of the rows, as once, few or many counts, or as a class when the clone is expanded.

>NA|TRBV20-1|TRBJ2-3|NA
CSATSGVLIGLTDTQYF
TGCAGTGCTACTTCAGGGGTCCTCATCGGGCTCACAGATACGCAGTATTTT
>TRBD2|TRBV12-3/TRBV12-4|TRBJ2-1|few
CASSLVGGGLFNEQFF
TGTGCCAGCAGTTTAGTCGGGGGGGGCCTCTTTAATGAGCAGTTCTTC
>TRBD2|TRBV7-2|TRBJ2-7|NA
CASSRLAGQYEQYF
TGTGCCAGCAGCCGATTAGCGGGGCAGTACGAGCAGTACTTC
>TRBD1|TRBV6-5|TRBJ2-7|few
CASSYSSSYEGQPGWYEQYF
TGTGCCAGCAGTTACTCAAGTTCCTACGAGGGACAGCCCGGGTGGTACGAGCAGTACTTC
>TRBD2|TRBV11-2|TRBJ2-7|NA
CASSLGGRGYYEQYF
TGTGCCAGCAGCTTAGGAGGGCGGGGGTACTACGAGCAGTACTTC
>NA|TRBV15|TRBJ1-2|NA
CATSRDGRAEGDYGYTF
TGTGCCACCAGCAGAGATGGACGCGCCGAGGGGGACTATGGCTACACCTTC
>TRBD1|TRBV29-1|TRBJ2-6|NA
CSVDLRDRGGSGANVLTF
TGCAGCGTTGATCTCCGGGACAGGGGGGGATCTGGGGCCAACGTCCTGACTTTC
>NA|TRBV3-1|TRBJ2-5|NA
CASSPWTEQETQYF
TGTGCCAGCAGCCCCTGGACAGAACAAGAGACCCAGTACTTC
>NA|TRBV7-9|TRBJ1-2|many
CASSFWTELSYGYTF
TGTGCCAGCAGCTTCTGGACGGAACTTTCCTATGGCTACACCTTC
>TRBD2|TRBV12-3/TRBV12-4|TRBJ2-3|NA
CASTGSSGGANTQYF
TGTGCCAGCACGGGGAGTAGCGGGGGGGCAAATACGCAGTATTTT
>NA|TRBV20-1|TRBJ1-5|NA
CSAVVGGRLNQPQHF
TGCAGTGCTGTAGTTGGGGGTAGGCTTAATCAGCCCCAGCATTTT
>NA|TRBV25-1|TRBJ1-6|NA
CASSATGLDSPLHF
TGTGCCAGCAGTGCCACAGGGCTTGATTCACCCCTCCACTTT
>NA|TRBV7-9|TRBJ2-7|few
CASSFVQGASYEQYF
TGTGCCAGCAGCTTTGTACAGGGAGCTTCCTACGAGCAGTACTTC
>NA|TRBV4-3|TRBJ1-2|NA
CASSQDRAGIYGYTF
TGCGCCAGCAGCCAAGATCGAGCAGGGATCTATGGCTACACCTTC
>NA|TRBV7-6|TRBJ2-7|NA
CASSLGRGLDYDYEQYF
TGTGCCAGCAGCTTAGGCAGGGGCTTGGATTACGACTACGAGCAGTACTTC
>TRBD1|TRBV4-1|TRBJ1-4|NA
CASSQGQGATNEKLFF
TGCGCCAGCAGCCAAGGACAGGGGGCAACTAATGAAAAACTGTTTTTT